The present T cell receptor (beta chain) was sequenced within a study of T cells in localized non-small cell lung cancer. The CDR3 length is 13 residues. The V gene's germline CDR1 is MDHEN and CDR2 SYDVKM. The germline V and J ends were trimmed by 11 bases and 6 bases, with 16 bases remaining between them. TCRdb's table, derived via immunoSEQ multiplex PCR, lists solely in-frame clones and lacks some. The table shows some 90,000 clones, with 87% occurring only once. Study observations and caveats: Heterogeneity remains possible because sequencing was limited to only one tumor region.

On this clone: The antigen is not known.

The receptor's source is a man between 35 and 75 years old with stage I squamous cell lung carcinoma. The sample was peripheral blood, taken before any cancer treatment. The chain recombines TRBV28 with TRBJ1-4, with a tentative D call TRBD1 (5 bases). The CDR3 loop is CAGGKGSDEKLFF. CDR3 nucleotides: TGTGCCGGGGGTAAAGGGAGCGATGAAAAACTGTTTTTT. The full variable domain, rest sourced from reference TRBV28 and TRBJ1-4, is DVKVTQSSRYLVKRTGEKVFLECVQDMDHENMFWYRQDPGLGLRLIYFSYDVKMKEKGDIPEGYSVSREKKERFSLILESASTNQTSMYLCAGGKGSDEKLFFGSGTQLSVL.